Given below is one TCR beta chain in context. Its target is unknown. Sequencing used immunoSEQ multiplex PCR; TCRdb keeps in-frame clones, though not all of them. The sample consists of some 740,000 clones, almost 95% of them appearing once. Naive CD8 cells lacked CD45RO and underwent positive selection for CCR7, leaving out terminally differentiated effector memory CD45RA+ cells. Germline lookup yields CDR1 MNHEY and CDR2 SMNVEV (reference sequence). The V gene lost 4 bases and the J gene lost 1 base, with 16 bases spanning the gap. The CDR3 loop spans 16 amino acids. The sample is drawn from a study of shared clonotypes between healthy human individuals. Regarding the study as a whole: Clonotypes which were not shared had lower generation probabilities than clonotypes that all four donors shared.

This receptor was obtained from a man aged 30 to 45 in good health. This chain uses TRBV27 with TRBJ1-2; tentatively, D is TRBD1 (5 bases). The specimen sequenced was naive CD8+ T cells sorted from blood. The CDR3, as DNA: TGTGCCAGCAGTTCGGGCAGGGCGAAAGTTAACTATGGCTACACCTTC. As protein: CASSSGRAKVNYGYTF.